These T cell receptor beta chains were read from a single sample in a study of blood T cell repertoires in COVID-19. Sequencing used immunoSEQ multiplex PCR; TCRdb keeps in-frame clones, though not all of them. The data contain approximately 100,000 clones, more than 70% of them seen just once; the ten biggest clones take up more than 14%. The sequencing sample was made of peripheral blood. These receptors originate from a woman in her sixties or seventies with acute or convalescent COVID-19. Each CDR3 is given without its conserved first and last residue. Each record gives: J gene, clone size, D gene, CDR3 length, V gene, CDR3 protein. D genes are given only for firm matches. Rows give clone size only sometimes, using once, few, many, or a class for an expanded clone.

>TRBJ2-5|NA|TRBD1|12|TRBV28
ASSRQGARETQY
>TRBJ2-6|NA|TRBD2|16|TRBV9
ASTLYDSGGAGANVLT
>TRBJ1-1|NA|TRBD1|12|TRBV19
ASSTRTGNTEAF
>TRBJ2-5|few|NA|12|TRBV5-1
ASSFGGEWETQY
>TRBJ2-2|NA|NA|11|TRBV10-2
ASRAGATGELF
>TRBJ2-3|NA|TRBD2|13|TRBV6-5
ASSYSGASTDTQY
>TRBJ2-3|NA|NA|13|TRBV7-6
ASSLNSVGTDTQY
>TRBJ2-2|NA|NA|12|TRBV30
AWRQTKNTGELF
>TRBJ1-1|NA|NA|10|TRBV2
ASPRRSTEAF
>TRBJ1-1|NA|NA|12|TRBV10-3
AISESKRFTEAF
>TRBJ1-2|NA|TRBD1|16|TRBV6-4
ASSSRRVTGLGDYGYT
>TRBJ2-1|NA|NA|14|TRBV3-1/TRBV3-2
ASSPQRGAGSNEQF
>TRBJ1-2|NA|NA|9|TRBV29-1
SVNRDYGYT
>TRBJ2-2|few|TRBD1|14|TRBV6-5
ASSYFRTGLTGELF
>TRBJ1-4|NA|TRBD1|12|TRBV2
ASNDRVANEKLF
>TRBJ1-2|NA|TRBD1|13|TRBV6-1
ASSEAGQGAYGYT
>TRBJ2-3|NA|TRBD1|12|TRBV2
ASVDRGGTDTQY
>TRBJ2-2|NA|TRBD2|13|TRBV19
ASSTPGLHTGELF
>TRBJ2-5|NA|NA|13|TRBV5-1
ASSLGVGPGETQY
>TRBJ1-2|NA|NA|12|TRBV7-6
ASRPRTASGGYT
>TRBJ2-1|NA|NA|13|TRBV27
ASSAVLPWGAEQF
>TRBJ2-5|NA|TRBD1|11|TRBV2
ASERDRQETQY
>TRBJ1-2|NA|NA|12|TRBV5-4
ASSMDSSNYGYT
>TRBJ1-2|NA|NA|13|TRBV19
ASSIEKRSKHGYT
>TRBJ2-3|once|NA|13|TRBV21-1
ASRARGAPTDTQY
>TRBJ2-1|NA|TRBD1|12|TRBV2
ASSISRTGSEQF
>TRBJ1-1|once|TRBD1|15|TRBV19
ASRSPTGGPMNTEAF
>TRBJ2-5|NA|TRBD1|13|TRBV2
ASRATQDRVETQY
>TRBJ1-4|NA|TRBD1|15|TRBV25-1
ASSYRDRALLREKLF
>TRBJ2-2|NA|NA|15|TRBV10-1
ASSDSGGGPNTGELF
>TRBJ2-1|NA|NA|14|TRBV7-2
ASSLRGGGTVNEQF
>TRBJ1-3|NA|NA|14|TRBV10-2
ASSEDGSPGGNTIY
>TRBJ1-2|NA|NA|11|TRBV3-1/TRBV3-2
ASSQDLQDSYT
>TRBJ2-5|NA|NA|11|TRBV18
ASSATGTETQY
>TRBJ2-4|NA|NA|12|TRBV4-1
ASSYERVGDIQY
>TRBJ1-1|NA|TRBD1|14|TRBV5-1
ASSLQRDSSNTEAF
>TRBJ2-1|NA|NA|11|TRBV7-6
ASSLVPGNEQF
>TRBJ2-3|NA|TRBD1|14|TRBV9
ASSAWTGASTDTQY
>TRBJ1-1|NA|NA|9|TRBV20-1
SARMGAEAF
>TRBJ2-3|NA|TRBD2|15|TRBV5-6
ASSLQLAGGNTDTQY
>TRBJ2-3|NA|NA|13|TRBV19
ASTRGEARGDTQY